The 23 T cell receptor beta chains given below trace back to one sample, sequenced in a study of somatic mutations in cytotoxic T cells in rheumatoid arthritis. Clones were sequenced by immunoSEQ multiplex PCR, and TCRdb holds only the in-frame ones, with some missing. The sample includes approximately 3,000 clones, around nine tenths of them seen just once. The sequencing input was CD8+ T cells sorted from blood. These receptors were taken from a woman younger than 35 with rheumatoid arthritis.

In its sample, this clone was seen once. The genes are TRBV28 and TRBJ1-2; D is possibly TRBD1 (5 bases). V lost 6 bases and J 6 bases, leaving 23 bases between the germline ends. The CDR3 consists of 16 residues. CDR1 MDHEN and CDR2 SYDVKM come from the germline V gene. CDR3 coding DNA: TGTGCCAGCAGCCCGTGGGGTTGGGGCGGAGGGGATGGCTACACCTTC. This gives the protein CASSPWGWGGGDGYTF.

CDR3 residues: CASSSPGQGAFEQYF. The CDR3 nucleotides are TGTGCCAGCAGCTCCCCGGGACAGGGGGCATTCGAGCAGTACTTC. The V call is TRBV11-2, the J call TRBJ2-7, with 12 positions matching TRBD1. The V segment lost 4 bases and the J segment 6 bases; nucleotides outside the gene matches: 7. The length of the CDR3 is 15 residues. Per germline, CDR1 SGHAT and CDR2 FQNNGV.

Concerning this clone: One junction end disagrees with the germline gene, perhaps due to a read error. The CDR3 DNA is TGTGCCAGCAGTTTGGACAGACGTCGCGTCACTGAAGCTTTCTTT. As protein: CASSLDRRRVTEAFF. The chain carries TRBV5-5 and TRBJ1-1; maybe TRBD1 (6 bases). The germline V gene has CDR1 SGHKS and CDR2 YYEKEE (reference sequence). There are 15 residues in the CDR3.

The V gene is TRBV9, the J gene TRBJ1-4, with a weak D call TRBD1 (5 bases). This CDR3 spans 15 amino acids. Trimming left V 4 bases short and J 3 bases short, with 13 bases between. CDR1 is SGDLS and CDR2 is YYNGEE in the germline V gene. CDR3 bases: TGTGCCAGCAGCCCCCAATGGGGCTCTAATGAAAAACTGTTTTTT. Translating gives CASSPQWGSNEKLFF.

The V gene is TRBV5-5, the J gene TRBJ2-5; no clear D. The CDR3 contains 14 residues. V was clipped by 0 bases and J by 5 bases, with 11 bases between them. CDR1 is SGHKS, CDR2 YYEKEE, per germline (reference sequence). The CDR3 loop is CASSLVDVGETQYF. CDR3 in DNA: TGTGCCAGCAGCTTGGTGGATGTCGGGGAGACCCAGTACTTC.

This clone appeared once. The CDR3 protein is CAWTHYLGADTQYF. DNA for the CDR3: TGTGCCTGGACCCACTACCTCGGAGCAGATACGCAGTATTTT. The V call is TRBV30, the J call TRBJ2-3; D gene uncertain. The V end was cut by 4 bases, the J end by 4 bases, with 15 bases between. The CDR3 is made up of 14 amino acids. The germline V gene has CDR1 GTSNPN and CDR2 SVGIG (reference sequence).

The CDR3 protein is CASSDSDSGDTDTQYF. CDR3 DNA: TGTGCCAGCAGTGACTCTGATAGCGGGGACACAGATACGCAGTATTTT. V is TRBV6-4 and J is TRBJ2-3; 8 nucleotides align to TRBD2. CDR1 and CDR2 (germline): MRHNA, SNTAGT. The CDR3 has 16 amino acids. J lost 2 bases, V lost 0 bases, and 4 bases had no gene match.

This chain connects TRBV21-1 to TRBJ1-1; the DNA was not used to check the table's D call, TRBD1. TRBV21-1 is classified as a pseudogene. The CDR3 loop spans 17 amino acids. Here the CDR3 reads CASSKFSTGGTNTEAFF. The CDR3 nucleotides are TGTGCCAGCAGCAAATTTAGCACAGGGGGCACGAACACTGAAGCTTTCTTT.

In this sample, this clone turned up once. This chain uses TRBV28 with TRBJ1-4; a weak D match, TRBD1 (6 bases). The CDR3 spans 13 residues. V was pared by 6 bases and J by 16 bases, with 21 bases between. Germline CDR1 MDHEN, CDR2 SYDVKM. The CDR3 DNA reads TGTGCCAGCAGGGGGGACACGCACCTCCGAGAGTTTTTT. It is translated as CASRGDTHLREFF.

CDR3 in DNA: TGTGCCATCAGTGAGCCAGGGGGCTCTGGGACCTACGAGCAGTACTTC. Its protein product is CAISEPGGSGTYEQYF. This sequence joins TRBV10-3 and TRBJ2-7; TRBD1 matches at 8 bases. In germline, CDR1 is ENHRY, CDR2 SYGVKD. The CDR3 spans 16 residues. With V trimmed by 2 bases and J by 2 bases, 8 bases remained unmatched.

The chain employs TRBV5-6 and TRBJ2-7, with TRBD1 matching over 10 bases. V was pared by 4 bases and J by 2 bases, with 3 bases of the junction left unmatched. The CDR3 spans 14 residues. Germline CDR1 is SGHDT and CDR2 is YYEEEE. CDR3 sequence: CASSPGTGAYEQYF. CDR3 nucleotides: TGTGCCAGCAGCCCCGGGACAGGGGCCTACGAGCAGTACTTC.

The gene calls are TRBV2 and TRBJ1-2; D remains ambiguous. The CDR3 has 15 amino acids. In germline, CDR1 is SNHLY, CDR2 FYNNEI. V dropped 4 bases and J dropped 0 bases, with 12 bases sitting between them. The CDR3 DNA reads as TGTGCCAGCAGTGGGGTTGAGGAAACTAACTATGGCTACACCTTC. Its protein is CASSGVEETNYGYTF. The variable domain in full, completed from reference TRBV2 and TRBJ1-2, reads EPEVTQTPSHQVTQMGQEVILRCVPISNHLYFYWYRQILGQKVEFLVSFYNNEISEKSEIFDDQFSVERPDGSNFTLKIRSTKLEDSAMYFCASSGVEETNYGYTFGSGTRLTVV.

This rearrangement joins TRBV7-2 to TRBJ2-1, with D maybe TRBD1 (5 bases). The CDR3 spans 14 residues. Germline-derived CDR1 and CDR2 are SGHTA and FQGNSA. V was clipped by 7 bases and J by 1 base, with 11 bases between them. The CDR3 region has the DNA TGTGCCAGCACCACACAGGTTTCCTACAATGAGCAGTTCTTC. The encoded protein is CASTTQVSYNEQFF. The variable domain in full, with the rest retrieved from reference TRBV7-2 and TRBJ2-1, is GAGVSQSPSNKVTEKGKDVELRCDPISGHTALYWYRQSLGQGLEFLIYFQGNSAPDKSGLPSDRFSAERTGGSVSTLTIQRTQQEDSAVYLCASTTQVSYNEQFFGPGTRLTVL.

The chain links TRBV28 to TRBJ1-2; D is perhaps TRBD1 (5 bases). The CDR3 is 12 amino acids. V was shortened by 9 bases and J by 4 bases, with 12 bases between the two germline ends. Germline CDR1 MDHEN, CDR2 SYDVKM. For the CDR3, the DNA is TGTGCCAGGGGATCCAGGGCCTATGGCTACACCTTC. Translating it yields CARGSRAYGYTF.

V gene TRBV28 combines with J gene TRBJ2-5, with a tentative D call TRBD1 (5 bases). In germline, CDR1 is MDHEN, CDR2 SYDVKM. The ends were cut back, 7 bases at V and 5 bases at J, with 11 bases in the middle. The CDR3 covers 12 residues. The CDR3 DNA follows: TGTGCCAGCACTAATAAGGGGGAGACCCAGTACTTC. Translated: CASTNKGETQYF.

V usage is TRBV6-1 and J usage is TRBJ1-1; D not resolved. Germline CDR1 is MNHNS and CDR2 is SASEGT. V lost 2 bases, J lost 5 bases, and 9 bases lay in between. This CDR3 spans 13 amino acids. The CDR3 sequence is CASSEWEGTEAFF. The CDR3 bases are TGTGCCAGCAGTGAATGGGAGGGAACTGAAGCTTTCTTT.

V usage is TRBV7-8 and J usage is TRBJ2-2, with 9 bases aligning to TRBD1. CDR3 length equals 14 residues. CDR1 is SGHVS and CDR2 is FQNEAQ in the germline V gene. Germline trimming cut 1 base from V and 6 bases from J; bases unmatched to any gene: 0. CDR3 region: CASSLGQGAGELFF. The CDR3 bases are TGTGCCAGCAGCTTAGGACAGGGGGCCGGGGAGCTGTTTTTT.

V and J are TRBV6-5 and TRBJ1-1; D call uncertain. Germline V gene data show CDR1 as MNHEY and CDR2 as SVGAGI. V was trimmed by 2 bases and J by 2 bases, leaving 12 bases between them. The CDR3 runs to 15 residues. CDR3 sequence reads: CASSYGRKINTEAFF. Written as DNA, the CDR3 is TGTGCCAGCAGTTACGGGAGAAAAATAAACACTGAAGCTTTCTTT.

The chain has TRBV4-3 and TRBJ2-1, with 7 nucleotides matching TRBD2. V dropped 1 base and J dropped 4; count of bases not matched to a gene: 19. Germline assignment: CDR1 LGHNA and CDR2 YSLEER. The CDR3 has 20 amino acids. CDR3 sequence: CASSQVSGPGVPSGYNEQFF. As DNA, the CDR3 is TGCGCCAGCAGCCAAGTTTCAGGACCGGGCGTTCCTAGCGGATACAATGAGCAGTTCTTC.

V usage is TRBV19 and J usage is TRBJ2-1; TRBD2 matches 9 bases. This CDR3 is built from 15 residues. Losses at the gene ends were 5 bases for V and 1 base for J; bases not matched to a gene: 3. Germline CDR1 and CDR2: LNHDA and SQIVND (reference sequence). DNA of the CDR3: TGTGCCAGTAGTTATAGCGGGGGATCCTACAATGAGCAGTTCTTC. This gives the protein CASSYSGGSYNEQFF.

The V gene is TRBV4-1, the J gene TRBJ2-2; possibly TRBD1 for D (5 bases). The CDR3 runs 12 residues. Germline V gene lookup returns CDR1 MGHRA and CDR2 YSYEKL. The V end lost 7 bases, the J end lost 6 bases, and 9 bases lay between the germline ends. The CDR3: CASKGLAGELFF. The CDR3 coding sequence is TGCGCCAGCAAGGGGCTAGCCGGGGAGCTGTTTTTT.

This rearrangement joins TRBV5-4 to TRBJ1-2; the D gene is possibly TRBD1 (6 bases). Trimming pared 4 bases from V and 3 bases from J, leaving 19 bases between. The CDR3 contains 16 residues. Germline lookup yields CDR1 SGHNT and CDR2 YYREEE (reference sequence). The CDR3 loop is CASSRGGPREDYGYTF. As DNA, the CDR3 is TGTGCCAGCAGCCGGGGGGGGCCCCGGGAAGACTATGGCTACACCTTC.

The rearrangement links TRBV13 to TRBJ2-1; maybe TRBD2 (6 bases). The CDR3 covers 14 residues. The germline CDR1 and CDR2 sequences are PRHDT and FYEKMQ (reference sequence). V was pared by 0 bases and J by 10 bases, with 13 bases between. The CDR3 reads CASSLGEAGREQFF. The CDR3 nucleotides read TGTGCCAGCAGCTTAGGCGAGGCAGGGAGGGAGCAGTTCTTC.